This TCR beta chain was found in a study of shared clonotypes between healthy human individuals. The data were produced by immunoSEQ multiplex PCR, yet TCRdb's version contains in-frame clones alone and is incomplete. This sample has some 2,100,000 clones, with approximately 94% found just once. CDR3 length: 14 amino acids. V lost 6 bases, J lost 6 bases, and 11 bases stayed unmatched. Looked up from germline, CDR1 is MNHEY and CDR2 is SMNVEV (reference sequence). Naive CD8 cells were CD45RO-negative, positively selected for CCR7, excluding terminally differentiated effector memory CD45RA+ cells. V gene TRBV27 combines with J gene TRBJ2-7; 7 bases align to TRBD1. Sequenced input: naive CD8+ T cells from PBMCs. The receptor comes from a man aged 18 to 29 in good health. Some clones in this sample may be carry-over from other donors' samples. The CDR3 sequence: CASSPDRDRREQYF. As DNA, the CDR3 is TGTGCCAGCAGCCCAGACAGGGACCGGCGCGAGCAGTACTTC.